This T cell receptor beta chain was obtained from a study of blood T cell repertoires in COVID-19. Clones were read by immunoSEQ multiplex PCR, and TCRdb kept only the in-frame ones, dropping some. The sample lists some 80,000 clones, 88% occurring once. Trimming took 4 bases from V and 2 from J; bases not matched to a gene: 1. The germline CDR1 and CDR2 sequences are KGHSH and LQKENI. The CDR3 has 16 amino acids. The TCR originated in a human donor in a cohort sampled during active COVID-19. Sequencing was done on a sample of peripheral blood. The rearrangement links TRBV18 to TRBJ2-1; 14 bases fit TRBD2. The CDR3: CASSRTSGGPYNEQFF. CDR3 sequence (DNA): TGTGCCAGCTCACGGACTAGCGGGGGGCCCTACAATGAGCAGTTCTTC.